This TCR beta chain derives from a study of blood T cells in healthy people across ages. Notes on the study in general: Diversity was higher, and naive CD4+ cells more numerous, in long-lived donors than in aged donors. Because donor CMV status was unknown, expanded clonotype changes were possibly confounded.

Next came a second PCR, run for about 7 to 11 cycles, which used a sample-barcoded 5' primer along with a J-beta primer mix. A minimum of 2.5 million CDR3-containing paired-end reads was obtained for each sample. TCRdb processed the 5' RACE reads anew with MiXCR; each CDR3 protein has one entry. The data hold 1.6 million or so distinct CDR3 sequences, with around 35% observed a single time. Between the trimmed V and J ends, which lost 4 bases and 3 bases, there was a span of 11 bases. The germline CDR1 and CDR2 sequences are SGHRS and YFSETQ. The CDR3 loop spans 13 amino acids. In regard to this clonotype: Its antigen remains unidentified.

Donors gave 8 to 10 milliliters of peripheral blood apiece. Input material: blood. This receptor was obtained from a woman younger than 45 in good health. This chain joins TRBV5-1 and TRBJ2-7; D ambiguous. The CDR3 loop reads CASSTDRDYEQYF. CDR3 bases: TGCGCCAGCAGCACGGACCGAGACTACGAGCAGTACTTC.